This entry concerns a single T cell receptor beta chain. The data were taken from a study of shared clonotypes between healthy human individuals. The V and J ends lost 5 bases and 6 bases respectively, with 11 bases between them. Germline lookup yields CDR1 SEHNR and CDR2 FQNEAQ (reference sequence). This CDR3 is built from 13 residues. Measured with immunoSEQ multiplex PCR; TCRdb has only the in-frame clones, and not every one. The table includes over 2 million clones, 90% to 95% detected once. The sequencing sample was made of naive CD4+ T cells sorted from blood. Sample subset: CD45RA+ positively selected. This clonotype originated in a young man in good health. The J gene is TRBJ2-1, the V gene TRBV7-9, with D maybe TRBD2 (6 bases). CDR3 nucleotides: TGTGCCAGCAGCGCCCGGGACTTCAATGAGCAGTTCTTC. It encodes CASSARDFNEQFF.